This entry features one T cell receptor beta chain sequence. TCRdb re-analysed the RT-PCR reads in MiXCR, keeping a single row per CDR3 protein. The data hold about 680,000 distinct CDR3 sequences, with 13% to 15% observed a single time. V gave up 6 bases and J gave up 4 bases; unmatched junction bases: 12. Germline V gene data show CDR1 as PRHDT and CDR2 as FYEKMQ (reference sequence). The CDR3 is 16 amino acids. The clonotype was recovered from a female donor in good health, serving as a healthy control. The source material was memory CD4+ T cells from blood. The chain combines TRBV13 with TRBJ2-7; TRBD1 matches at 10 bases. The CDR3 reads CASSPIPGTGDYEQYF. DNA for the CDR3: TGTGCCAGCAGTCCCATCCCCGGGACAGGGGATTACGAGCAGTACTTC.